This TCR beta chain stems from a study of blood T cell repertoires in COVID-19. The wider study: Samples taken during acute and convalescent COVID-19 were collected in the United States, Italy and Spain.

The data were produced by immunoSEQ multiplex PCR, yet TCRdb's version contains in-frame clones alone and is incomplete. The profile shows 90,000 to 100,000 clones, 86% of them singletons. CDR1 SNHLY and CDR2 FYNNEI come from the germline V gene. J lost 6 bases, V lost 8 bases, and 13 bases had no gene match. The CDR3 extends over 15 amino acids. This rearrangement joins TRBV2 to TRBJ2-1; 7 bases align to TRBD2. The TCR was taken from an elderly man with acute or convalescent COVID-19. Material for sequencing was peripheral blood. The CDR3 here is CASGGDGIIGNEQFF. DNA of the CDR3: TGTGCCAGCGGGGGGGACGGGATAATAGGCAATGAGCAGTTCTTC.